Here is one T cell receptor (beta chain) with its context. Its cognate antigen is unknown. V lost 5 bases and J lost 3, with 13 bases in between. Germline lookup yields CDR1 SGHRS and CDR2 YFSETQ. The CDR3 has 14 amino acids. These data originate in a study of cytomegalovirus exposure and HLA in healthy donors. Overall study results and limits: Published work reported that the classifier diagnosed cytomegalovirus status with high specificity and sensitivity. Within the roughly 120 validation repertoires, first-cohort TCR clusters tended to co-occur, according to a later analysis.

TCRdb's copy holds only in-frame clones and misses some; the assay was immunoSEQ multiplex PCR. This sample has approximately 150,000 clones, with around 87% found just once. This rearrangement joins TRBV5-1 to TRBJ2-3; D possibly corresponds to TRBD2 (6 bases). The receptor comes from a woman in her thirties in good health and CMV-seronegative. Sequencing was carried out using PBMCs. The CDR3 bases are TGCGCCAGCAGACGGTGGGGGGAAACAGATACGCAGTATTTT. This encodes CASRRWGETDTQYF.